This entry features one T cell receptor beta chain sequence. This clonotype was counted only a few times. Its target antigen remains unknown. Within one base of it there is no much larger clone, and no base qualities were kept. This entry is derived from a study of identical twins (dated by TCRdb to 2016 to 2017). Context from the whole study: TCR alpha and beta repertoires from monozygotic twins, unrelated adults of various ages and cord blood were deep-sequenced to test whether fetal clonotypes persist. Replicate twin experiments were performed at different times using different library preparation protocols to rule out contamination. Points the paper makes about the study in general: Recombination models systematically underestimated out-of-frame TCR alpha sharing in monozygotic twins but agreed with sharing between unrelated individuals. In beta out-of-frame sequences, excess twin sharing was weaker, because having fewer shared sequences lowered the signal-to-noise ratio. Compared with coincidental sharing between unrelated individuals, an excess of low generation-probability sequences was observed among out-of-frame TCR alpha sequences shared between twins. Invariant T cells such as MAIT and iNKT could partly confound zero-insertion analyses, though diverse VJ usage argued against this for most clonotypes. Fewer insertions were carried by abundant cord blood beta clonotypes, a similar but weaker trend appeared in young adult naive repertoires, and no such trend appeared in memory repertoires. Conclusions relied on cross-sectional statistical analysis, since the same donors could not be followed over many years.

All donors were healthy Caucasians. Library construction relied on 5' RACE. TCRdb lists the instrument as Illumina HiSeq 2000. A universal primer binding site was introduced by template switching, and a unique molecular identifier was present in the final cDNA, enabling accurate counting of TCR cDNA molecules. First-strand cDNA for TCR alpha and beta chains was synthesized from specific primers in the conserved constant-segment region. To control for contamination, every cDNA library carried two barcodes: a SMART-Mk sample barcode plus Illumina barcodes. Two successive PCR steps introduced TruSeq adapter sequences along with Illumina sample barcodes. The Illumina HiSeq platform was used with custom primers to sequence TCR alpha and beta cDNA libraries. Per the authors' processing: Unique molecular identifiers were extracted from raw reads with MiGEC, and CDR3 positions were determined with MiXCR. For each individual, recombination models were inferred using an EM algorithm with the repgenHMM and IGoR tools. The analysis of shared clonotypes was done with the tcR package in R, with sharing normalized by the product of cloneset sizes. To study raw recombination without the effects of thymic and clonal selection, out-of-frame nonproductive sequences were analyzed. The public reads were reprocessed in TCRdb via fastp at Q25 and MiXCR, keeping in-frame beta chains. Here each entry gathers all rows of one CDR3 protein and keeps the most common genes and DNA. TCRdb's processing, not the authors' own work, is the source of the V and J calls. This sample lists 1.5 million to 2 million distinct CDR3 sequences; about 32% were detected once. The ten largest clones add up to roughly 0.3% of the sample.

Here V drops 5 bases and J drops 4 bases, and the junction holds 20 bases not matched to any gene. Inclusive of the bounding cysteine and phenylalanine, the CDR3 is 19 residues long. Solely the CDR3 DNA is kept, with 57 bases framed from the first base. From the germline V gene, CDR1 is SGHVS and CDR2 is FQNEAQ. The specimen was cord blood. The sequence derives from a newborn girl in good health. Here the chain combines TRBV7-8 and TRBJ1-2; 9 middle bases align to TRBD1. The DNA reads as follows: TGTGCCAGCAGCCCTCTGCTCACTACAGGGGGCGCGGGTCTCTATGGCTACACCTTC. It specifies CASSPLLTTGGAGLYGYTF.